These 3 T cell receptor beta chains came from one sample sequenced in a study of cytomegalovirus exposure and HLA in healthy donors. The PCR made use of 60 Vbeta and 13 Jbeta primers. Assay used: immunoSEQ multiplex PCR; TCRdb lists only in-frame clones, some missing. The sample contains under 200,000 clones, around four fifths of which appear only once. The sequenced sample was PBMCs. Source of these receptors: a woman aged 45-65 years in good health and CMV-seronegative.

The chain links TRBV19 to TRBJ2-3; 8 bases are shared with TRBD2. This CDR3 has 15 residues. The V and J ends lost 1 base and 0 bases, in that order; junction bases with no gene match: 0. Germline CDR1 is LNHDA and CDR2 is SQIVND (reference sequence). CDR3 amino acids: CASSIAGGSTDTQYF. The CDR3, as DNA: TGTGCCAGTAGTATAGCGGGAGGGAGCACAGATACGCAGTATTTT.

V gene TRBV11-2 combines with J gene TRBJ2-1; perhaps TRBD2 as D (6 bases). The CDR3 length is 13 residues. Germline values: CDR1 SGHAT, CDR2 FQNNGV. V lost 3 bases and J 6 bases, leaving 9 bases between the germline ends. The CDR3 spells CASSFLARNEQFF. CDR3 nucleotide sequence: TGTGCCAGCAGCTTCCTAGCGCGCAATGAGCAGTTCTTC.

The rearrangement uses TRBV5-1 and TRBJ1-1; the D is unclear. Trimming removed 4 bases at V and 0 bases at J, with 13 bases between. Germline V gene lookup returns CDR1 SGHRS and CDR2 YFSETQ. CDR3 length equals 15 residues. Here the CDR3 reads CASSPLGALNTEAFF. CDR3 DNA sequence: TGCGCCAGCAGCCCCCTGGGAGCCTTGAACACTGAAGCTTTCTTT.